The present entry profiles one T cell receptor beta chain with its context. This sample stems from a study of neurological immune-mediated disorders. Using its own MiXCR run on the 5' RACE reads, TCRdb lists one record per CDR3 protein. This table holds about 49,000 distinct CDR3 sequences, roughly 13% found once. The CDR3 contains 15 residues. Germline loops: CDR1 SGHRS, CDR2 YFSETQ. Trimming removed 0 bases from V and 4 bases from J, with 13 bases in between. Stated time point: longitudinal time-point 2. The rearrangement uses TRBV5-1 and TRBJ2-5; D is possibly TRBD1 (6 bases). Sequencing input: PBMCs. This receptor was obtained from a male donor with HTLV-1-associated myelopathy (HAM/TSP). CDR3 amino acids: CASSLGAGAAETQYF. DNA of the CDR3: TGCGCCAGCAGCTTGGGCGCAGGGGCGGCAGAGACCCAGTACTTC.